This T cell receptor (beta chain) appears in the sequencing data of a study of human T cells and chemical hapten exposure. Study-level information: Women made up most patients, who had alopecia areata, totalis or universalis.

The time point denotes: patch test 3, about 24 weeks after DPC sensitization. Treatment denoted: therapeutic diphenylcyclopropenone sensitization with weekly scalp DPC. Notes on the study in general: No shift was seen in TCRs above 1 in 1000 frequency with DPC sensitization.

In the case of this clonotype: Its antigen is not known.

V dropped 5 bases and J dropped 0 bases, with 10 bases sitting between them. The CDR3 runs to 14 residues. TCRdb passed the RACE reads through MiXCR, listing each CDR3 protein once. Of 100,000 or so distinct CDR3 sequences in the sample, approximately 36% were seen once. The receptor's source is a man aged 35 to 55 with alopecia areata. Some clones in this sample may be carry-over from other donors' samples. The rearrangement uses TRBV12-3 or TRBV12-4 and TRBJ1-1; no clear D gene. Sequenced here: whole blood, sampled in connection with sensitization to the hapten diphenylcyclopropenone (DPC). The CDR3 spells CASSLGNMNTEAFF. CDR3 coding DNA: TGTGCCAGCAGTCTAGGGAACATGAACACTGAAGCTTTCTTT.